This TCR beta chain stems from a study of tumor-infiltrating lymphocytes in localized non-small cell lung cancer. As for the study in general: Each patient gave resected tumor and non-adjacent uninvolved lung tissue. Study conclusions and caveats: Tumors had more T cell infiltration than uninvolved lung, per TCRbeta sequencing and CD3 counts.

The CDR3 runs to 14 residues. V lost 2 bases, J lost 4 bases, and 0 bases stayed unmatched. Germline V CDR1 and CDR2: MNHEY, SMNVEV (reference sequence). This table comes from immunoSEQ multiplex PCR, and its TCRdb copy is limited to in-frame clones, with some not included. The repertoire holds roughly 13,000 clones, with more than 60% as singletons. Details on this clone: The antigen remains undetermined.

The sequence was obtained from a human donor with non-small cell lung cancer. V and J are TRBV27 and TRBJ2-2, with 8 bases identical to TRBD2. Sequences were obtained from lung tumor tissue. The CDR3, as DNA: TGTGCCAGCAGTTTAAGCGGGGGCACCGGGGAGCTGTTTTTT. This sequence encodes CASSLSGGTGELFF.